Listed below are T cell receptor beta chains from one sample, sequenced in a study of blood T cell repertoires in COVID-19. The assay was immunoSEQ multiplex PCR, and TCRdb's table has in-frame clones only and misses some. The repertoire has a few hundred thousand clones, around 87% of them found once; the top ten carry less than 9.5%. Sequenced input: peripheral blood. All receptors derive from a woman in her 50s who had recovered from COVID-19. Both conserved end residues are part of each CDR3. Fields, in order: clone size, V gene, D gene, J gene, CDR3 DNA, CDR3 protein. D genes are given only for firm matches. Only part of the rows carry a size: once, few, many, or a class if the clone is expanded.

abundance: -; v_gene: TRBV19; d_gene: TRBD1; j_gene: TRBJ1-2; CDR3nt: TGTGCCAGTAGTCGACAGGGAAAAGAAGATGGCTACACCTTC; CDR3aa: CASSRQGKEDGYTF
abundance: -; v_gene: TRBV5-1; d_gene: -; j_gene: TRBJ2-6; CDR3nt: TGCGCCAGCAGCTTGGACACCACTGGGGCCAACGTCCTGACTTTC; CDR3aa: CASSLDTTGANVLTF
abundance: -; v_gene: TRBV7-2; d_gene: -; j_gene: TRBJ1-2; CDR3nt: TGTGCCAGCATCCCGGGGGGCAGCCTCAATGGCTACACCTTC; CDR3aa: CASIPGGSLNGYTF
abundance: few; v_gene: TRBV7-2; d_gene: TRBD1; j_gene: TRBJ2-7; CDR3nt: TGTGCCAGCAGAACTGACAGGGGTCAATACTACGAGCAGTACTTC; CDR3aa: CASRTDRGQYYEQYF
abundance: -; v_gene: TRBV27; d_gene: TRBD1; j_gene: TRBJ1-5; CDR3nt: TGTGCCAGCAGTCCCCCTACAGGGGGCAGGGGTCAGCCCCAGCATTTT; CDR3aa: CASSPPTGGRGQPQHF
abundance: -; v_gene: TRBV5-3; d_gene: -; j_gene: TRBJ1-1; CDR3nt: TGTGCCAGAAGCTCGCAGGGTCCTTCCCCTTTAAGCACTGAAGCTTTCTTT; CDR3aa: CARSSQGPSPLSTEAFF
abundance: -; v_gene: TRBV5-6; d_gene: -; j_gene: TRBJ2-2; CDR3nt: TGTGCCAGCAGCTTGGACTTGTTAGCCGGGGAGCTGTTTTTT; CDR3aa: CASSLDLLAGELFF
abundance: -; v_gene: TRBV30; d_gene: -; j_gene: TRBJ2-7; CDR3nt: TGTGCCTGGAGCACTAATTTAGACGGATCCTACGAGCAGTACTTC; CDR3aa: CAWSTNLDGSYEQYF
abundance: -; v_gene: TRBV30; d_gene: -; j_gene: TRBJ1-2; CDR3nt: TGTGCCTGGAGTGTACGGAGTAACTATGGCTACACCTTC; CDR3aa: CAWSVRSNYGYTF
abundance: -; v_gene: TRBV10-3; d_gene: -; j_gene: TRBJ2-1; CDR3nt: TGTGCCATCAGTGAGTCGAGTCGAGGCTCCTACAATGAGCAGTTCTTC; CDR3aa: CAISESSRGSYNEQFF
abundance: -; v_gene: TRBV9; d_gene: -; j_gene: TRBJ2-1; CDR3nt: TGTGCCAGCAGCGTAAGACTGGGGGGATACAATGAGCAGTTCTTC; CDR3aa: CASSVRLGGYNEQFF
abundance: -; v_gene: TRBV7-2; d_gene: TRBD2; j_gene: TRBJ2-7; CDR3nt: TGTGCCAGCAGCTTGGGGACTAGCGGGAGAAGGTCCTACGAGCAGTACTTC; CDR3aa: CASSLGTSGRRSYEQYF
abundance: -; v_gene: TRBV6-5; d_gene: -; j_gene: TRBJ2-6; CDR3nt: TGTGCCAGCAGTTCACTACAGGGCTCTGGGGCCAACGTCCTGACTTTC; CDR3aa: CASSSLQGSGANVLTF
abundance: -; v_gene: TRBV29-1; d_gene: -; j_gene: TRBJ1-1; CDR3nt: TGCAGCGTTTACAGGGACCCGAACACTGAAGCTTTCTTT; CDR3aa: CSVYRDPNTEAFF
abundance: -; v_gene: TRBV6-2/TRBV6-3; d_gene: -; j_gene: TRBJ2-7; CDR3nt: TGTGCCAGCAGCCCCGCGGGGCACTACGAGCAGTACTTC; CDR3aa: CASSPAGHYEQYF
abundance: -; v_gene: TRBV18; d_gene: -; j_gene: TRBJ2-7; CDR3nt: TGTGCCAGCTCACCACACCAGTACGAGCAGTACTTC; CDR3aa: CASSPHQYEQYF
abundance: -; v_gene: TRBV28; d_gene: -; j_gene: TRBJ1-1; CDR3nt: TGTGCCAGCAGCCGACACTGGAACACTGAAGCTTTCTTT; CDR3aa: CASSRHWNTEAFF
abundance: -; v_gene: TRBV9; d_gene: TRBD1; j_gene: TRBJ2-5; CDR3nt: TGTGCCAGCAGCGTTACAGGGGGAGCGGAGACCCAGTACTTC; CDR3aa: CASSVTGGAETQYF
abundance: -; v_gene: TRBV19; d_gene: TRBD1; j_gene: TRBJ2-2; CDR3nt: TGTGCCAGTAGTCCTGGGACAGGGGGTATCGGGGAGCTGTTTTTT; CDR3aa: CASSPGTGGIGELFF
abundance: -; v_gene: TRBV6-2/TRBV6-3; d_gene: -; j_gene: TRBJ1-5; CDR3nt: TGTGCCAGCAGTCGACAAACCAGCAATCAGCCCCAGCATTTT; CDR3aa: CASSRQTSNQPQHF
abundance: -; v_gene: TRBV4-1; d_gene: TRBD2; j_gene: TRBJ2-1; CDR3nt: TGCGCCAGCAGCCAAGGGACTAGCGGGGGCGATGAGCAGTTCTTC; CDR3aa: CASSQGTSGGDEQFF
abundance: -; v_gene: TRBV2; d_gene: -; j_gene: TRBJ1-4; CDR3nt: TGTGCCAGCAGTGAAGGGACAGCAACTAATGAAAAACTGTTTTTT; CDR3aa: CASSEGTATNEKLFF
abundance: few; v_gene: TRBV13; d_gene: -; j_gene: TRBJ2-5; CDR3nt: TGTGCCAGCAGTCACGTAGCGGAGCAGTACCAAGAGACCCAGTACTTC; CDR3aa: CASSHVAEQYQETQYF
abundance: -; v_gene: TRBV7-2; d_gene: TRBD1; j_gene: TRBJ2-7; CDR3nt: TGTGCCAGCAGCTCCGCTCGGGACAGGGGGCTCGAGCAGTACTTC; CDR3aa: CASSSARDRGLEQYF
abundance: -; v_gene: TRBV13; d_gene: -; j_gene: TRBJ2-3; CDR3nt: TGTGCCAGCAGCTTAGGCCGAGGGAACACAGATACGCAGTATTTT; CDR3aa: CASSLGRGNTDTQYF
abundance: -; v_gene: TRBV19; d_gene: TRBD2; j_gene: TRBJ2-7; CDR3nt: TGTGCCAGTAGTTTAACATTGACTAGCGGGAGAAAAGGAGAGCAGTACTTC; CDR3aa: CASSLTLTSGRKGEQYF
abundance: -; v_gene: TRBV6-5; d_gene: -; j_gene: TRBJ1-1; CDR3nt: TGTGCCAGCAAAAACACAGGGAACACTGAAGCTTTCTTT; CDR3aa: CASKNTGNTEAFF
abundance: once; v_gene: TRBV2; d_gene: TRBD2; j_gene: TRBJ2-5; CDR3nt: TGTGCCAGCTCCAGTTTCGGGCCTAGCGGGGAAGAGACCCAGTACTTC; CDR3aa: CASSSFGPSGEETQYF
abundance: -; v_gene: TRBV14; d_gene: -; j_gene: TRBJ2-7; CDR3nt: TGTGCCAGCAGCCAAGCGGGACTTCTCTTGGGCGAGCAGTACTTC; CDR3aa: CASSQAGLLLGEQYF
abundance: -; v_gene: TRBV12-3/TRBV12-4; d_gene: -; j_gene: TRBJ1-1; CDR3nt: TGTGCCAGCAAGAGACAGTGGATCACTGAAGCTTTCTTT; CDR3aa: CASKRQWITEAFF
abundance: -; v_gene: TRBV5-1; d_gene: -; j_gene: TRBJ2-3; CDR3nt: TGCGCCAGCAGCTTGGGGCTAGCGCCCAGCACAGATACGCAGTATTTT; CDR3aa: CASSLGLAPSTDTQYF
abundance: -; v_gene: TRBV3-1/TRBV3-2; d_gene: -; j_gene: TRBJ1-1; CDR3nt: TGTGCCAGCAGCCCCCTTCAGACTGACACTGAAGCTTTCTTT; CDR3aa: CASSPLQTDTEAFF
abundance: -; v_gene: TRBV7-9; d_gene: -; j_gene: TRBJ2-1; CDR3nt: TGTGCCAGCAGCCGCGTCCCCTCGCCCTACAATGAGCAGTTCTTC; CDR3aa: CASSRVPSPYNEQFF
abundance: -; v_gene: TRBV19; d_gene: TRBD2; j_gene: TRBJ2-1; CDR3nt: TGTGCCGTACGGGGGGGGCGCGGTGGCCACAATGAGCAGTTCTTC; CDR3aa: CAVRGGRGGHNEQFF
abundance: -; v_gene: TRBV19; d_gene: TRBD2; j_gene: TRBJ2-3; CDR3nt: TGTGCCAGTAGTGCAGGACTAGTTTTAGCCACAGATACGCAGTATTTT; CDR3aa: CASSAGLVLATDTQYF
abundance: -; v_gene: TRBV9; d_gene: -; j_gene: TRBJ2-5; CDR3nt: TGTGCCAGCAGCGTAGCTCCCGGAGAAGAGACCCAGTACTTC; CDR3aa: CASSVAPGEETQYF
abundance: -; v_gene: TRBV9; d_gene: TRBD1; j_gene: TRBJ1-5; CDR3nt: TGTGCCAGCAGCGTAGGGACAGGGGCCCCCCAGCCCCAGCATTTT; CDR3aa: CASSVGTGAPQPQHF
abundance: -; v_gene: TRBV7-2; d_gene: TRBD2; j_gene: TRBJ2-1; CDR3nt: TGTGCCAGCAGCTTAGGGGGCGGGAGGGCCATCCAGTTCTTC; CDR3aa: CASSLGGGRAIQFF
abundance: few; v_gene: TRBV24-1; d_gene: TRBD1; j_gene: TRBJ2-1; CDR3nt: TGTGCCACTAAAGGGACAGCACACAATGAGCAGTTCTTC; CDR3aa: CATKGTAHNEQFF
abundance: -; v_gene: TRBV28; d_gene: -; j_gene: TRBJ1-5; CDR3nt: TGTGCCAGCAGTTTTGGTTTTGCGGACAGACGAAATCAGCCCCAGCATTTT; CDR3aa: CASSFGFADRRNQPQHF